What follows are 17 T cell receptor beta chains derived from one specimen sequenced in a study of tumor and adjacent non-tumor tissue in lung cancer. A modified ARM-PCR protocol with three rounds of nested PCR amplified TCRbeta. One entry per CDR3 protein results from TCRdb running MiXCR on the multiplex PCR reads. The sample lists around 60,000 distinct CDR3 sequences, around two thirds occurring once. No cell sorting was done before RNA was extracted from the tissue. More than 3 cm separated this lung sample from the edge of the tumor. Material for sequencing was distant non-tumor lung tissue. These receptors originate from a man between 65 and 85 years old with non-small cell lung cancer.

A note on this clonotype: Given the absence of the conserved phenylalanine or tryptophan at the CDR3 end, a read error is likely. V and J are TRBV5-1 and TRBJ2-7; D possibly matches TRBD1 or TRBD2 (5 bases each). Trimming removed 0 bases from V and 8 bases from J, with 15 bases in between. Germline V gene sequence: CDR1 SGHRS, CDR2 YFSETQ. This CDR3 is 14 amino acids long. CDR3 protein: CASSLGGVRDKQYY. In DNA, the CDR3 is TGCGCCAGCAGCTTGGGAGGGGTTCGCGACAAGCAGTACTAC.

A remark on this clonotype: This CDR3 is missing its conserved last phenylalanine or tryptophan, likely due to a read error. The chain employs TRBV29-1 and TRBJ2-1; D is perhaps TRBD2 (5 bases). The CDR3 has 16 amino acids. The germline V gene has CDR1 SQVTM and CDR2 ANQGSEA. V lost 3 bases and J 0 bases, leaving 15 bases between the germline ends. The chain's CDR3 is CSVDGQQRSSYNEQFC. The CDR3 bases are TGCAGCGTTGATGGTCAACAGCGGAGCTCCTACAATGAGCAGTTCTGC.

Remarks on this clonotype: At one end the junction does not follow the germline gene, possibly because of a read error. The V call is TRBV28, the J call TRBJ2-2; 9 positions match TRBD2. The germline V gene has CDR1 MDHEN and CDR2 SYDVKM. This CDR3 has 16 amino acids. The CDR3 bases are TGTGCCAGCAGATATAGCGGGAGTGGAGGATCCTGGGAGCGGTTTTTT. Encoded protein: CASRYSGSGGSWERFF.

On this clonotype: Germline is not matched at one junction end, which may reflect a read error. J is TRBJ1-1 and V is TRBV10-2; 9 bases are shared with TRBD1. The CDR3 loop spans 13 amino acids. CDR1 is WSHSY and CDR2 is SAAADI in the germline V gene. CDR3 in DNA: TGCGCCTGCAGTGCCTCGACAGGGGGGGAAGTTTTCTTT. Residues: CACSASTGGEVFF.

To note about this clonotype: One end of the junction varies from germline; a read error may be responsible. The genes are TRBV11-2 and TRBJ2-5; the match to TRBD1 covers 10 bases. CDR3 size: 15 residues. The germline gives CDR1 SGHAT, CDR2 FQNNGV. The DNA for the CDR3 is TGTACCAGCAGCTTGGGACAGGGGTTACACGAGACCCAGTACTTC. It codes for CTSSLGQGLHETQYF. The variable domain in full, with the rest retrieved from reference TRBV11-2 and TRBJ2-5, is EAGVAQSPRYKIIEKRQSVAFWCNPISGHATLYWYQQILGQGPKLLIQFQNNGVVDDSQLPKDRFSAERLKGVDSTLKIQPAKLEDSAVYLCTSSLGQGLHETQYFGPGTRLLVL.

The rearrangement uses TRBV10-3 and TRBJ2-7; 7 positions match TRBD1. This CDR3 spans 14 amino acids. Unmatched junction bases numbered 12, after V lost 10 bases and J lost 3 bases. CDR1 and CDR2 (germline): ENHRY, SYGVKD. As DNA, the CDR3 is TGTGCCACCAGATTTGACAGGGATAACTACGAGCAGTACTTC. It yields the protein CATRFDRDNYEQYF.

Details on this clonotype: A read error may account for a junction end that differs from germline. The chain has TRBV4-1 and TRBJ2-1, with D tentatively TRBD2 (5 bases). CDR1 is MGHRA and CDR2 is YSYEKL in the germline V gene. The CDR3 is made up of 14 amino acids. This chain's CDR3 is CTSSKERAGNEQFF. The DNA for the CDR3 is TGCACCAGCAGCAAAGAGAGGGCAGGTAATGAGCAGTTCTTC.

For this clonotype: This may be a read error: a much more frequent sequence differs by one nucleotide. This chain joins TRBV29-1 and TRBJ2-5; D ambiguous. This CDR3 has 12 amino acids. Germline assignment: CDR1 SQVTM and CDR2 ANQGSEA. The CDR3 sequence is CNVAVGSQTQYF. CDR3 DNA sequence: TGCAACGTGGCTGTGGGGTCGCAAACCCAGTACTTC.

This clonotype was picked up a small number of times. The J gene is TRBJ1-5, the V gene TRBV10-3, with D perhaps TRBD1 (6 bases). CDR1 is ENHRY and CDR2 is SYGVKD in the germline V gene. The CDR3 loop spans 13 amino acids. Deletions cut 6 bases from V and 3 bases from J, with 9 bases between. The CDR3 reads CAIRDSTNQPQHF. The CDR3 bases are TGTGCCATCAGGGACAGTACCAATCAGCCCCAGCATTTT.

Only a few counts were recorded for this clonotype. Being one base from a much bigger clone, this may be a read error. The CDR3 coding sequence is TGTGCCAGCAAACCGGGGACAGGCTATGACTACACCTTC. This translates into CASKPGTGYDYTF. The rearrangement uses TRBV6-6 and TRBJ1-2; TRBD1 matches 8 bases. The CDR3 loop spans 13 amino acids. Germline lookup yields CDR1 MNHNY and CDR2 SVGAGI (reference sequence).

This chain links TRBV28 with TRBJ2-7; no clear D. This CDR3 has 14 amino acids. CDR1 MDHEN and CDR2 SYDVKM come from the germline V gene. The CDR3 loop is CASRTSWILYEQYF. Here the CDR3 DNA reads TGTGCTAGTAGAACTTCATGGATACTATACGAGCAGTACTTC.

This clonotype is judged medium-sized. This chain joins TRBV6-6 and TRBJ1-2, with TRBD1 matching 7 bases. V lost 5 bases, J lost 13 bases, and 10 bases stayed unmatched. Germline V gives CDR1 MNHNY, CDR2 SVGAGI (reference sequence). There are 12 residues in the CDR3. In nucleotides, the CDR3 is TGTGCCAGCAGTCCCCCGGGACAGCCCTGCACCTTC. Its protein is CASSPPGQPCTF.

As for this clonotype: Because the CDR3 is missing its conserved closing phenylalanine or tryptophan, this is likely a read error. The chain has TRBV29-1 and TRBJ2-5; D gene uncertain. Trimming took 3 bases from V and 2 from J, leaving 10 bases between them. Germline V gene lookup returns CDR1 SQVTM and CDR2 ANQGSEA. This CDR3 is 13 amino acids long. In DNA form, the CDR3 reads TGCAGCGTTGATGGTAGACTGCAAGAGACCCAGTACATC. It translates to CSVDGRLQETQYI.

Details on this clonotype: Mismatch with germline at one junction end may stem from a read error. The J gene is TRBJ2-2, the V gene TRBV4-1; possibly TRBD1 for D (7 bases). The CDR3 is 16 amino acids. The germline CDR1 and CDR2 sequences are MGHRA and YSYEKL. The CDR3 region is CASSLQGEAYTGEPYF. CDR3 sequence (DNA): TGCGCCAGCAGCCTCCAGGGGGAGGCCTACACCGGGGAGCCGTATTTT.

Concerning this clonotype: A junction end diverges from the germline sequence, so it may reflect a read error. J is TRBJ2-1 and V is TRBV4-1, with 10 bases fitting TRBD2. The CDR3 is 17 amino acids. In germline, CDR1 is MGHRA, CDR2 YSYEKL. The CDR3 sequence is CASSQDGAGGPGNEQLF. The DNA for the CDR3 is TGCGCCAGCAGCCAAGATGGAGCGGGAGGGCCGGGTAATGAGCAGTTGTTC.

With respect to this clonotype: At one end the junction does not follow the germline gene, possibly because of a read error. This chain uses TRBV29-1 with TRBJ2-7, with 12 bases that match TRBD2. CDR1 and CDR2 (germline): SQVTM, ANQGSEA. The CDR3 is 14 amino acids. The chain's CDR3 is CSVGGLAGFDEHCF. CDR3 nucleotides: TGCAGCGTCGGCGGACTAGCGGGATTCGACGAGCACTGCTTC.

Turning to this clonotype: This may arise from a read error, as a much more abundant clone is one base away. The chain couples TRBV5-4 to TRBJ2-7; maybe TRBD1 (6 bases). CDR1 SGHNT and CDR2 YYREEE come from the germline V gene (reference sequence). The CDR3 is made up of 16 amino acids. The CDR3 here is CDSSHTSGVGPYEQYF. The CDR3 region has the DNA TGTGACAGCAGCCACACCTCAGGGGTGGGGCCCTACGAGCAGTACTTC. Looking up the rest from reference TRBV5-4 and TRBJ2-7 gives the full variable domain: ETGVTQSPTHLIKTRGQQVTLRCSSQSGHNTVSWYQQALGQGPQFIFQYYREEENGRGNFPPRFSGLQFPNYSSELNVNALELDDSALYLCDSSHTSGVGPYEQYFGPGTRLTVT.